These T cell receptor beta chains were read from a single sample in a study of cytotoxic CD8 clonotypes in ibrutinib-treated CLL. Clones were read by immunoSEQ multiplex PCR, and TCRdb kept only the in-frame ones, dropping some. The sample lists under 300,000 clones; 70% to 80% were seen once. The sample in question was PBMCs, obtained at disease progression, from a patient treated with ibrutinib. These receptors were collected from a human donor with chronic lymphocytic leukemia. Both conserved end residues are part of each CDR3. The D gene is left open where the match is weak. Size is stated for part of the rows, as once, few or many counts, or as a class when the clone is expanded.

CASSPGGVRSEQFF,TGCGCCAGCAGCCCCGGGGGGGTTAGAAGTGAGCAGTTCTTC,TRBV4-1,14,TRBD2,TRBJ2-1,.
CASSLTPSIYEQYF,TGTGCCAGCAGCTTAACCCCCTCTATCTACGAGCAGTACTTC,TRBV7-8,14,.,TRBJ2-7,.
CASSEFYGTGSTDTQYF,TGTGCCAGCAGTGAATTTTATGGGACAGGGAGCACAGATACGCAGTATTTT,TRBV25-1,17,TRBD1,TRBJ2-3,.
CASSLTRNTEAFF,TGTGCCAGCAGTTTAACACGGAACACTGAAGCTTTCTTT,TRBV7-8,13,.,TRBJ1-1,.
CASSLTGTEAFF,TGTGCCAGCAGTCTAACGGGCACTGAAGCTTTCTTT,TRBV27,12,.,TRBJ1-1,.
CASSPLPNTGELFF,TGTGCCAGCTCACCTCTTCCCAACACCGGGGAGCTGTTTTTT,TRBV18,14,.,TRBJ2-2,.
CASSNRGSGNTIYF,TGCGCCAGCAGCAACCGGGGCTCTGGAAACACCATATATTTT,TRBV5-1,14,.,TRBJ1-3,.
CASSLGRPGQGSSSPLHF,TGTGCCAGCAGCTTAGGCCGCCCTGGACAGGGTTCGAGTTCACCCCTCCACTTT,TRBV7-6,18,TRBD1,TRBJ1-6,.
CASSGPLGLAGETSTDTQYF,TGTGCCAGCAGTGGACCGCTGGGACTAGCGGGAGAGACTAGCACAGATACGCAGTATTTT,TRBV2,20,TRBD2,TRBJ2-3,.
CATRDDLAAGYTF,TGTGCCACCCGGGACGACCTGGCTGCTGGCTACACCTTC,TRBV15,13,.,TRBJ1-2,.
CASSPWTVWESTEAFF,TGTGCCAGCAGCCCCTGGACAGTTTGGGAATCCACTGAAGCTTTCTTT,TRBV7-8,16,.,TRBJ1-1,.
CASRDTGSYYGYTF,TGTGCCAGCAGGGACACAGGGAGTTACTATGGCTACACCTTC,TRBV6-1,14,.,TRBJ1-2,.
CAVRRRLSSYGYTF,TGTGCCGTCCGGAGGCGGCTTTCCTCCTATGGCTACACCTTC,TRBV11-2,14,.,TRBJ1-2,.
CASSYVTGGASSYEQYF,TGTGCCAGCAGCTATGTGACAGGGGGCGCAAGCTCCTACGAGCAGTACTTC,TRBV7-3,17,TRBD1,TRBJ2-7,few
CASRGLGNYGYTF,TGTGCCAGCCGAGGACTCGGGAACTATGGCTACACCTTC,TRBV2,13,.,TRBJ1-2,.
CASSPGTGNEQYF,TGCGCCAGCAGCCCCGGGACAGGCAACGAGCAGTACTTC,TRBV4-1,13,TRBD1,TRBJ2-7,.
CSVEDRTYEQYF,TGCAGCGTTGAGGACCGAACTTACGAGCAGTACTTC,TRBV29-1,12,.,TRBJ2-7,few
CASSLGSGTDTQYF,TGCGCCAGCAGCTTGGGTAGCGGCACAGATACGCAGTATTTT,TRBV5-1,14,.,TRBJ2-3,.
CASGTRSDEQYF,TGTGCCAGCGGAACTCGGTCCGACGAGCAGTACTTC,TRBV11-1,12,.,TRBJ2-7,.
CAISDPSPYNEQFF,TGTGCCATCAGTGACCCGTCACCTTACAATGAGCAGTTCTTC,TRBV10-3,14,.,TRBJ2-1,.
CSVEDLQGATNEKLFF,TGCAGCGTTGAAGATCTACAGGGGGCAACTAATGAAAAACTGTTTTTT,TRBV29-1,16,TRBD1,TRBJ1-4,.
CASSPGQVIRGEQYF,TGCGCCAGCAGCCCGGGACAGGTCATACGAGGGGAGCAGTACTTC,TRBV4-1,15,TRBD1,TRBJ2-7,.
CASTRGTGWGQPQHF,TGTGCCAGTACCCGGGGTACAGGGTGGGGTCAGCCCCAGCATTTT,TRBV19,15,.,TRBJ1-5,few
CASGVRVRLETQYF,TGTGCCAGCGGTGTCAGGGTTCGTCTGGAGACCCAGTACTTC,TRBV2,14,.,TRBJ2-5,.
CASSGRDGEGDTGELFF,TGTGCCAGCAGCGGCCGGGACGGCGAAGGGGACACCGGGGAGCTGTTTTTT,TRBV13,17,.,TRBJ2-2,.
CASSRDFYEQYF,TGTGCCAGCAGCCGGGACTTTTACGAGCAGTACTTC,TRBV7-2,12,.,TRBJ2-7,.
CASSLSGPGNTIYF,TGTGCCAGCAGCTTATCCGGACCTGGAAACACCATATATTTT,TRBV7-9,14,.,TRBJ1-3,.
CASSYSSLQYF,TGTGCCAGCAGTTACTCCAGCCTCCAGTACTTC,TRBV6-6,11,.,TRBJ2-7,.
CASSTLAGGETQYF,TGCGCCAGCAGCACCCTAGCGGGGGGAGAGACCCAGTACTTC,TRBV5-1,14,TRBD2,TRBJ2-5,.
CASSYLGTGVYQPQHF,TGTGCCAGCAGTTACCTCGGGACAGGGGTGTACCAGCCCCAGCATTTT,TRBV6-6,16,TRBD1,TRBJ1-5,.
CASSATSGPHYEQYF,TGTGCCAGCAGCGCCACTAGCGGGCCACATTACGAGCAGTACTTC,TRBV9,15,TRBD2,TRBJ2-7,.
CASSLSPPRNEQFF,TGTGCCAGCAGTTTGTCCCCGCCTCGGAATGAGCAGTTCTTC,TRBV27,14,.,TRBJ2-1,.
CASSLVAGLNTEAFF,TGCGCCAGCAGCTTGGTTGCAGGGTTGAACACTGAAGCTTTCTTT,TRBV5-1,15,.,TRBJ1-1,.
CASSLNLGTQRTTYEQYF,TGTGCCAGCAGCCTCAACTTGGGGACTCAGAGAACCACCTACGAGCAGTACTTC,TRBV7-2,18,.,TRBJ2-7,.
CASQGLSNEKLFF,TGTGCTAGTCAGGGACTAAGTAATGAAAAACTGTTTTTT,TRBV12-5,13,.,TRBJ1-4,.
CASSAAGGDSTDTQYF,TGTGCCAGCAGCGCGGCAGGGGGGGACAGCACAGATACGCAGTATTTT,TRBV9,16,.,TRBJ2-3,.
CASGLVRWSSYNEQFF,TGTGCTAGTGGTTTGGTACGATGGAGCTCCTACAATGAGCAGTTCTTC,TRBV12-5,16,.,TRBJ2-1,.